This T cell receptor (beta chain) was captured by sequencing in a study of T cell repertoires in cytomegalovirus infection. Turning to the study itself: Alongside well-studied HLA-B-restricted CMV epitopes, recently identified HLA-C-restricted CMV epitopes were also used.

Germline CDR1 and CDR2: LGHDT and YNNKEL (reference sequence). CDR3 length: 14 residues. About this clonotype: Its antigen is undetermined. A clone one base away is much larger, so this may be a read error.

Via MiXCR, TCRdb re-called the reads, giving one row per CDR3 protein. The table lists around 300,000 distinct CDR3 sequences, around 25% of them singletons, with about an eighth in the top ten. Here the sequenced sample was cultured PBMCs, taken from culture after CMV antigen stimulation. This rearrangement joins TRBV3-1 to TRBJ2-7; D uncertain. The sequence was collected from a human donor in good health (CMV status not recorded). Some clones in this sample may be carry-over from other donors' samples. CDR3 bases: TGTGCCTGCAGCCAAGATCCAGTGTCCTACGAGCAGTACTTC. This translates into CACSQDPVSYEQYF.